This TCR beta chain was documented in a study of cytomegalovirus exposure and HLA in healthy donors. Study-level points and caveats: In the analysis, some V segments, TRBV6-2 and TRBV6-3 included, were excluded as indistinguishable.

Healthy donors of bone marrow made up the group. Comment on this clone: Its antigen remains unidentified.

This PCR relied on a set of 60 Vbeta primers and 13 Jbeta primers. The assay was immunoSEQ multiplex PCR, and TCRdb's table has in-frame clones only and misses some. The table records over 130,000 clones, approximately 80% of them present only once. The CDR3 is 13 residues long. Germline lookup yields CDR1 SGHRS and CDR2 YFSETQ. Trimming removed 1 base from V and 3 bases from J, with 7 bases in between. The sequence was collected from a man younger than 45 in good health and CMV-seropositive. The chain couples TRBV5-1 to TRBJ1-2; D not resolved. Sequenced: PBMCs. CDR3 loop: CASSLSIDYGYTF. CDR3 sequence (DNA): TGCGCCAGCAGCTTGAGCATAGACTATGGCTACACCTTC. The whole variable domain, remainder taken from reference TRBV5-1 and TRBJ1-2, is KAGVTQTPRYLIKTRGQQVTLSCSPISGHRSVSWYQQTPGQGLQFLFEYFSETQRNKGNFPGRFSGRQFSNSRSEMNVSTLELGDSALYLCASSLSIDYGYTFGSGTRLTVV.